A single sample gave rise to the 24 T cell receptor beta chains below, sequenced in a study of blood T cell repertoires in COVID-19. Only in-frame clones appear in the TCRdb table, and some are missing; sequencing was by immunoSEQ multiplex PCR. The sample consists of under 90,000 clones, about 70% of them appearing once. The material sequenced was peripheral blood. All receptors derive from a man in his forties or fifties with active or convalescent COVID-19.

This chain connects TRBV7-3 to TRBJ2-3; no firm D call. Between the trimmed V and J ends, which lost 0 bases and 2 bases, there was a span of 6 bases. Germline V gene sequence: CDR1 SGHTA, CDR2 FQGTGA. This CDR3 is built from 14 residues. CDR3 nucleotides: TGTGCCAGCAGCTTAACCGCCTACACAGATACGCAGTATTTT. This sequence encodes CASSLTAYTDTQYF.

J is TRBJ1-5 and V is TRBV27, with 9 bases that match TRBD1. The CDR3 consists of 16 residues. Germline V CDR1 and CDR2: MNHEY, SMNVEV (reference sequence). V lost 1 base and J lost 4; bases outside the gene matches: 5. In DNA form, the CDR3 reads TGTGCCAGCAGTTTATTGGGGACAGGGAAGAATCAGCCCCAGCATTTT. Translating gives CASSLLGTGKNQPQHF.

The CDR3 DNA reads as TGTGCCAGCAGCTTGGTCGACAGGAGAAATTCACCCCTCCACTTT. This translates into CASSLVDRRNSPLHF. The J gene is TRBJ1-6, the V gene TRBV5-6; a possible D gene is TRBD1 (6 bases). Trimming shortened V by 0 bases and J by 7 bases, and 11 bases separated the two germline ends. The CDR3 sequence is 15 residues long. Germline assignment: CDR1 SGHDT and CDR2 YYEEEE.

The chain joins TRBV10-3 to TRBJ2-7, with D maybe TRBD2 (5 bases). This CDR3 region has 16 residues. Germline assignment: CDR1 ENHRY and CDR2 SYGVKD. V lost 9 bases and J 0 bases, leaving 21 bases between the germline ends. CDR3 loop: CAISGRGIGSSYEQYF. In DNA, the CDR3 is TGTGCCATTTCCGGCCGGGGAATAGGAAGCTCCTACGAGCAGTACTTC.

This chain connects TRBV12-5 to TRBJ2-2, with a possible D match to TRBD1 (7 bases). Germline V gene sequence: CDR1 LGHNT, CDR2 FRNRAP. Trimming left V 8 bases short and J 3 bases short, with 10 bases between. This CDR3 has 13 amino acids. The CDR3 reads CASFRGDTGELFF. CDR3 bases: TGTGCTAGTTTCAGGGGGGACACCGGGGAGCTGTTTTTT.

The chain joins TRBV3-1 (or the pseudogene TRBV3-2) to TRBJ2-1; 11 positions agree with TRBD2. From germline, CDR1 is LGHDT and CDR2 YNNKEL (reference sequence). This CDR3 is 16 amino acids long. After removal of 3 bases from V and 9 bases from J, the junction contained 10 bases not matched to a gene. The CDR3: CASSHWFSGGVSEQFF. The CDR3, as DNA: TGTGCCAGCAGCCATTGGTTTAGCGGGGGGGTCAGTGAGCAGTTCTTC.

This chain uses TRBV6-1 with TRBJ2-7, with a tentative D call TRBD1 (6 bases). The CDR3 contains 14 residues. Germline V gives CDR1 MNHNS, CDR2 SASEGT. Trimming cost V 3 bases and J 2 bases, with 11 bases left between them. CDR3 bases: TGTGCCAGCAGTGATTGGGGACATGCCTACGAGCAGTACTTC. As protein: CASSDWGHAYEQYF.

The chain combines TRBV30 with TRBJ1-1; 8 positions agree with TRBD1. Germline-derived CDR1 and CDR2 are GTSNPN and SVGIG (reference sequence). Germline trimming cut 1 base from V and 4 bases from J; bases unmatched to any gene: 5. CDR3 length: 14 amino acids. CDR3 loop: CAWSGRGRFTEAFF. The CDR3 region has the DNA TGTGCCTGGAGTGGCAGGGGGCGGTTCACTGAAGCTTTCTTT.

This chain uses TRBV6-4 with TRBJ1-2, with a tentative D call TRBD1 (6 bases). The CDR3 contains 14 residues. The V gene's germline CDR1 is MRHNA and CDR2 SNTAGT. The V gene lost 3 bases and the J gene lost 4 bases, with 12 bases spanning the gap. The CDR3 sequence: CASSEQGSPYGYTF. The CDR3 bases are TGTGCCAGCAGTGAGCAGGGGTCGCCCTATGGCTACACCTTC.

V is TRBV4-1 and J is TRBJ2-7; D unclear. This CDR3 has 15 residues. The V gene lost 0 bases and the J gene lost 0 bases, with 9 bases spanning the gap. CDR1 is MGHRA and CDR2 is YSYEKL in the germline V gene. The DNA of the CDR3 is TGCGCCAGCAGCCAAGATTTCGCCAGCTCCTACGAGCAGTACTTC. It specifies CASSQDFASSYEQYF.

The gene calls are TRBV24-1 and TRBJ2-3; TRBD1 matches at 10 bases. With 3 bases clipped from V and 1 base from J, the junction kept 3 bases outside the gene matches. The CDR3 contains 16 residues. Germline V gene lookup returns CDR1 KGHDR and CDR2 SFDVKD. The CDR3 protein is CATSDRGTGGTDTQYF. DNA of the CDR3: TGTGCCACCAGTGATCGCGGGACAGGGGGCACAGATACGCAGTATTTT.

The rearrangement links TRBV13 to TRBJ2-2, with a possible D match to TRBD1 (6 bases). This CDR3 has 15 residues. The germline CDR1 and CDR2 sequences are PRHDT and FYEKMQ (reference sequence). The V end lost 3 bases, the J end lost 4 bases, and 12 bases lay between the germline ends. The CDR3 nucleotides are TGTGCCAGCAGCTTCTTACAGGGTTTCACCGGGGAGCTGTTTTTT. Its protein is CASSFLQGFTGELFF.

The J gene is TRBJ2-7, the V gene TRBV19; TRBD2 agrees at 8 bases. This CDR3 is 15 amino acids long. V lost 10 bases, J lost 4 bases, and 15 bases stayed unmatched. CDR1 is LNHDA and CDR2 is SQIVND in the germline V gene (reference sequence). The CDR3 DNA sequence: TGTGCCACCCGTGCGGGGGCCGGGGGGGCGTACGAGCAGTACTTC. It yields the protein CATRAGAGGAYEQYF. The full variable domain, in which reference TRBV19 and TRBJ2-7 provide the parts outside the CDR3, is DGGITQSPKYLFRKEGQNVTLSCEQNLNHDAMYWYRQDPGQGLRLIYYSQIVNDFQKGDIAEGYSVSREKKESFPLTVTSAQKNPTAFYLCATRAGAGGAYEQYFGPGTRLTVT.

The chain uses TRBV6-6 and TRBJ1-2, with TRBD1 identical over 7 bases. CDR1 MNHNY and CDR2 SVGAGI come from the germline V gene (reference sequence). The V gene end was trimmed by 6 bases and the J gene end by 1 base; junction bases not matched to a gene: 11. The CDR3 consists of 16 residues. The CDR3 coding sequence is TGTGCCAGCAGCCTTGGCACAGGGGCTAATAACTATGGCTACACCTTC. It specifies CASSLGTGANNYGYTF.

V usage is TRBV12-3 or TRBV12-4 and J usage is TRBJ2-7; D possibly corresponds to TRBD1 (5 bases). The CDR3 is made up of 12 amino acids. With 2 bases removed from V and 6 bases from J, the gap between germline ends came to 8 bases. The CDR3 bases are TGTGCCAGCAGTTTACCACAGGCCGAGCAGTACTTC. Translated: CASSLPQAEQYF.

CDR3 sequence (DNA): TGCGCCAGCAGCTTTACCGGAGGGGGCGGGTACGAGCAGTACTTC. This encodes CASSFTGGGGYEQYF. The chain joins TRBV5-1 to TRBJ2-7; D may be TRBD1 (7 bases). Trimming pared 2 bases from V and 4 bases from J, leaving 16 bases between. In germline, CDR1 is SGHRS, CDR2 YFSETQ. The CDR3 spans 15 residues.

This chain joins TRBV5-1 and TRBJ2-2; weak D call: TRBD2 (6 bases). Germline V gene data show CDR1 as SGHRS and CDR2 as YFSETQ. The V end lost 2 bases, the J end lost 1 base, and 6 bases lay between the germline ends. CDR3 length: 14 residues. Written as DNA, the CDR3 is TGCGCCAGCAGCTTCGGGGGGAACACCGGGGAGCTGTTTTTT. It translates to CASSFGGNTGELFF.

The chain carries TRBV11-2 and TRBJ1-1; 12 positions match TRBD1. After removal of 0 bases from V and 5 bases from J, the junction contained 16 bases not matched to a gene. The CDR3 is 20 amino acids. CDR1 and CDR2 from the germline V gene are SGHAT and FQNNGV. CDR3 DNA sequence: TGTGCCAGCAGCTTAGATCGATACGGGACAGGGGGCTTCGTTAAAACTGAAGCTTTCTTT. It yields the protein CASSLDRYGTGGFVKTEAFF.

V usage is TRBV11-2 and J usage is TRBJ2-5; D unclear. The V gene's germline CDR1 is SGHAT and CDR2 FQNNGV. The CDR3 has 12 residues. V was pared by 5 bases and J by 5 bases, with 9 bases between. CDR3 sequence: CASSLSSETQYF. CDR3 nucleotides: TGTGCCAGCAGCCTTAGCTCCGAGACCCAGTACTTC.

The chain links TRBV2 to TRBJ2-7, with D uncertain. The ends were cut back, 2 bases at V and 3 bases at J, with 5 bases in the middle. The CDR3 loop spans 12 amino acids. Germline lookup yields CDR1 SNHLY and CDR2 FYNNEI. CDR3 protein: CASSETNYEQYF. CDR3 DNA sequence: TGTGCCAGCAGTGAAACTAACTACGAGCAGTACTTC.

J is TRBJ2-3 and V is TRBV5-6; D uncertain. CDR3 length equals 15 residues. Trimming stripped 2 bases from V and 0 bases from J, with 10 bases between. Germline V gives CDR1 SGHDT, CDR2 YYEEEE. The CDR3 region has the DNA TGTGCCAGCAGCTTCAGACTTATAAGCACAGATACGCAGTATTTT. Protein sequence: CASSFRLISTDTQYF.

Remarks on this clone: The same CDR3 can be traced to other DNA sequences in this sample. J is TRBJ2-7 and V is TRBV3-1 (or the pseudogene TRBV3-2); D is perhaps TRBD2 (5 bases). The CDR3 spans 13 residues. Trimming cost V 0 bases and J 6 bases, with 9 bases left between them. Per the germline V gene, CDR1 is LGHDT and CDR2 is YNNKEL (reference sequence). CDR3 nucleotides: TGTGCCAGCAGCCAAGATGGAGGAAGCGAGCAGTACTTC. Amino acids: CASSQDGGSEQYF.

This clone was observed a handful of times. The chain carries TRBV6-6 and TRBJ2-1; the D is unclear. V was cut by 6 bases and J by 8 bases, with 11 bases left in between. The CDR3 totals 12 residues. Germline CDR1 MNHNY, CDR2 SVGAGI (reference sequence). Here the CDR3 DNA reads TGTGCCAGCAGAAACGTGGCGGATGAGCAGTTCTTC. Translating it yields CASRNVADEQFF.

The chain's CDR3 is CASSYGQLDTQYF. CDR3 sequence (DNA): TGTGCCAGCAGCTACGGACAGCTGGATACGCAGTATTTT. The chain couples TRBV7-6 to TRBJ2-3; D is perhaps TRBD1 (6 bases). Per germline, CDR1 SGHVS and CDR2 FNYEAQ. Trimming shortened V by 4 bases and J by 6 bases, and 11 bases separated the two germline ends. The CDR3 contains 13 residues. Full variable domain (remainder filled in from reference TRBV7-6 and TRBJ2-3): GAGVSQSPRYKVTKRGQDVALRCDPISGHVSLYWYRQALGQGPEFLTYFNYEAQQDKSGLPNDRFSAERPEGSISTLTIQRTEQRDSAMYRCASSYGQLDTQYFGPGTRLTVL.